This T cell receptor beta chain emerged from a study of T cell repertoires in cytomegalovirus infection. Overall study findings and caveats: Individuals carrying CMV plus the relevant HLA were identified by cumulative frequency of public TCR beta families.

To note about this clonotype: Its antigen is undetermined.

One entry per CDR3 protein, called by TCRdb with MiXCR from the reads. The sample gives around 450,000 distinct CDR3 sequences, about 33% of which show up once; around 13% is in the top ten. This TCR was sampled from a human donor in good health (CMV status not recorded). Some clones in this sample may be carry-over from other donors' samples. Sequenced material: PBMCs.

This chain's CDR3 is CASSSGGRGRTGELFF. CDR3 DNA: TGTGCCAGCAGCTCCGGGGGTAGGGGCAGGACCGGGGAGCTGTTTTTT. The V call is TRBV7-2, the J call TRBJ2-2; TRBD2 might be the D (6 bases). Germline loops: CDR1 SGHTA, CDR2 FQGNSA. V shed 4 bases and J shed 5 bases, with 17 bases lying between them. The CDR3 sequence is 16 residues long.